This T cell receptor (beta chain) came from a study of patients and donors after allogeneic stem cell transplantation. MiXCR, run by TCRdb on the RT-PCR reads, gives a single entry per CDR3 protein. The profile shows about 25,000 distinct CDR3 sequences, around 7.4% of them singletons. V dropped 4 bases and J dropped 4 bases, with 15 bases sitting between them. Germline V gives CDR1 DFQATT, CDR2 SNEGSKA (reference sequence). The CDR3 contains 14 residues. Sample: blood, either unsorted or a sorted T cell fraction (not recorded which). J is TRBJ2-3 and V is TRBV20-1; D is perhaps TRBD2 (6 bases). The clonotype was recovered from a human donor who was either an allogeneic HSCT recipient or a stem cell or donor lymphocyte infusion donor (not recorded which). It is not recorded whose cells these are; they may come from a transplant donor. The CDR3 reads CSATSELWADTQYF. As DNA, the CDR3 is TGCAGTGCTACTAGCGAGCTTTGGGCAGATACGCAGTATTTT.